One sample yielded the 5 T cell receptor beta chains listed below, sequenced in a study of blood T cells in healthy people across ages. The authors ran a second PCR of 7 to 11 cycles using a sample-barcoded 5' primer and a J-beta primer mix. MiXCR, applied by TCRdb to the 5' RACE reads, yields one record per CDR3 protein. The sample carries 550,000 to 750,000 distinct CDR3 sequences, under 25% recorded once. Specimen: blood. All receptors derive from a man in his sixties or seventies in good health.

With respect to this clonotype: Its ends do not fully match the called genes, so a read error is possible. This rearrangement joins TRBV5-1 to TRBJ2-3, with a weak D call TRBD2 (6 bases). The germline gives CDR1 SGHRS, CDR2 YFSETQ. CDR3 length: 16 residues. CDR3 loop: CANSLVGGTSTDTQYF. CDR3 DNA: TGCGCCAACAGCTTGGTAGGAGGGACTAGCACAGATACGCAGTATTTT.

The chain is built from TRBV29-1 and TRBJ1-1, with 8 nucleotides matching TRBD1. Unmatched junction bases numbered 4, after V lost 6 bases and J lost 1 base. Germline lookup yields CDR1 SQVTM and CDR2 ANQGSEA. This CDR3 is 13 amino acids long. CDR3 DNA sequence: TGCAGCGTCCATGACAGGGGGAACACTGAAGCTTTCTTT. Protein: CSVHDRGNTEAFF. Supplemented by reference TRBV29-1 and TRBJ1-1, the full variable domain reads SAVISQKPSRDICQRGTSLTIQCQVDSQVTMMFWYRQQPGQSLTLIATANQGSEATYESGFVIDKFPISRPNLTFSTLTVSNMSPEDSSIYLCSVHDRGNTEAFFGQGTRLTVV.

This clonotype was recorded only once. The chain is built from TRBV5-1 and TRBJ2-2, with D possibly TRBD1 on 6 matching bases. The CDR3 is 16 amino acids. In germline, CDR1 is SGHRS, CDR2 YFSETQ. Trimming took 7 bases from V and 1 from J, leaving 17 bases between them. CDR3 protein: CASGLGTWMNTGELFF. The CDR3 DNA sequence: TGCGCCAGCGGCCTAGGGACATGGATGAACACCGGGGAGCTGTTTTTT.

CDR3 residues: CASSPDSRVDTDTQYF. DNA for the CDR3: TGTGCCAGCAGTCCGGATAGCAGAGTCGACACAGATACGCAGTATTTT. This rearrangement joins TRBV12-3 or TRBV12-4 to TRBJ2-3; D gene uncertain. The length of the CDR3 is 16 residues. Trimming removed 5 bases at V and 2 bases at J, with 17 bases between.

In its sample, this clonotype was seen a few times. The chain has TRBV18 and TRBJ2-4; D is ambiguous. The CDR3 has 16 amino acids. Germline V gene sequence: CDR1 KGHSH, CDR2 LQKENI. Deletions cut 6 bases from V and 1 base from J, with 16 bases between. CDR3: CASSPAVPYAKNIQYF. DNA of the CDR3: TGTGCCAGCTCCCCGGCGGTACCCTACGCCAAAAACATTCAGTACTTC.